These 23 T cell receptor beta chains were sequenced from one sample in a study of T cell responses to AZD1222 COVID-19 vaccine. Sequencing used immunoSEQ multiplex PCR; TCRdb keeps in-frame clones, though not all of them. Here the sample spans 110,000 to 150,000 clones, about 90% being singletons. The material sequenced was peripheral blood, taken on day 0 of AZD1222 vaccination. The receptors come from an adult in good health.

The rearrangement links TRBV15 to TRBJ2-1; TRBD2 agrees at 10 bases. The CDR3 length is 16 residues. Looked up from germline, CDR1 is LNHNV and CDR2 is YYDKDF (reference sequence). After removal of 3 bases from V and 3 bases from J, the junction contained 5 bases not matched to a gene. As DNA, the CDR3 is TGTGCCACCAGCAGTGGCGGGACTAGCGTCTACAATGAGCAGTTCTTC. Encoded protein: CATSSGGTSVYNEQFF. Together with reference TRBV15 and TRBJ2-1, the CDR3 gives the full variable domain: DAMVIQNPRYQVTQFGKPVTLSCSQTLNHNVMYWYQQKSSQAPKLLFHYYDKDFNNEADTPDNFQSRRPNTSFCFLDIRSPGLGDTAMYLCATSSGGTSVYNEQFFGPGTRLTVL.

V usage is TRBV28 and J usage is TRBJ2-4; D perhaps matches TRBD2 (6 bases). CDR3 length equals 17 residues. Germline CDR1 is MDHEN and CDR2 is SYDVKM. The ends were cut back, 6 bases at V and 0 bases at J, with 18 bases in the middle. Here the CDR3 DNA reads TGTGCCAGCAGCCAGCCTGGGGGGAGACTAGCCAAAAACATTCAGTACTTC. Translated: CASSQPGGRLAKNIQYF.

Here the CDR3 reads CASSVASTSGSAQFF. CDR3 nucleotides: TGTGCCAGCAGCGTAGCTAGTACTAGCGGGAGTGCGCAGTTCTTC. This rearrangement joins TRBV9 to TRBJ2-1; 11 positions agree with TRBD2. CDR1 is SGDLS, CDR2 YYNGEE, per germline. The CDR3 is 15 residues long. The junction had 8 bases not matched to a gene; V was cut back by 0 bases and J by 12 bases.

This chain connects TRBV20-1 to TRBJ2-2; D is unclear. This CDR3 is built from 15 residues. V was trimmed by 3 bases and J by 0 bases, leaving 11 bases between them. Germline V lookup: CDR1 DFQATT, CDR2 SNEGSKA (reference sequence). The DNA for the CDR3 is TGCAGTGCTAGTTCTCAGCAGTCGAACACCGGGGAGCTGTTTTTT. Amino acid sequence: CSASSQQSNTGELFF.

The V and J genes are TRBV7-9 and TRBJ1-1; D is uncertain. Germline V CDR1 and CDR2: SEHNR, FQNEAQ (reference sequence). This CDR3 has 12 amino acids. Trimming pared 5 bases from V and 2 bases from J, leaving 6 bases between. As DNA, the CDR3 is TGTGCCAGCAGCCACCTAAACACTGAAGCTTTCTTT. It translates to CASSHLNTEAFF. Looking up the rest from reference TRBV7-9 and TRBJ1-1 gives the full variable domain: DTGVSQNPRHKITKRGQNVTFRCDPISEHNRLYWYRQTLGQGPEFLTYFQNEAQLEKSRLLSDRFSAERPKGSFSTLEIQRTEQGDSAMYLCASSHLNTEAFFGQGTRLTVV.

The V and J genes are TRBV21-1 and TRBJ2-7; the table's D call, TRBD1, was not checked against the DNA. TRBV21-1 is an annotated pseudogene. The CDR3 is made up of 16 amino acids. The CDR3 sequence: CASSKGHAYLSYEQYF. The CDR3, as DNA: TGTGCCAGCAGCAAAGGACACGCGTACCTATCCTACGAGCAGTACTTC.

The chain links TRBV27 to TRBJ1-1; unclear D gene. Germline CDR1 and CDR2: MNHEY and SMNVEV (reference sequence). CDR3 length equals 13 residues. V was trimmed by 3 bases and J by 4 bases, leaving 9 bases between them. The CDR3 DNA is TGTGCCAGCAGTTTTTCGCGGTTCACTGAAGCTTTCTTT. As protein: CASSFSRFTEAFF.

The CDR3 DNA follows: TGTGCCAGCAGTTTATCTCCCCATATCTGGGACAGATCATACGAGCAGTACTTC. Translation: CASSLSPHIWDRSYEQYF. V gene TRBV28 combines with J gene TRBJ2-7; 7 bases fit TRBD1. The CDR3 has 18 residues. Looked up from germline, CDR1 is MDHEN and CDR2 is SYDVKM. The ends lost 1 base at V and 4 bases at J; junction bases unmatched: 16.

The genes are TRBV9 and TRBJ1-3; D gene unclear. The CDR3 is 15 residues long. The germline V gene encodes CDR1 SGDLS and CDR2 YYNGEE. V lost 1 base and J 1 base, leaving 9 bases between the germline ends. The CDR3, as DNA: TGTGCCAGCAGCGTATCATCGGATTCTGGAAACACCATATATTTT. Its protein is CASSVSSDSGNTIYF.

The rearrangement joins TRBV4-2 to TRBJ2-7; 10 bases agree with TRBD1. The J segment lost 1 base and the V segment lost 3 bases, leaving 3 bases of the junction unmatched. CDR3 length: 15 amino acids. From germline, CDR1 is LGHNA and CDR2 YNFKEQ. CDR3 DNA: TGTGCCAGCAGCCAGATGGACAGGGGGTCCTACGAGCAGTACTTC. Amino acid sequence: CASSQMDRGSYEQYF.

The chain links TRBV5-4 to TRBJ2-4; D is unresolved. Trimming left V 4 bases short and J 8 bases short, with 13 bases between. This CDR3 is built from 13 residues. Germline V gives CDR1 SGHNT, CDR2 YYREEE (reference sequence). CDR3 protein: CASSQRPRDIQYF. The CDR3 nucleotides read TGTGCCAGCAGCCAAAGGCCCCGTGACATTCAGTACTTC. Using reference TRBV5-4 and TRBJ2-4 for the parts outside the CDR3, the full variable domain is ETGVTQSPTHLIKTRGQQVTLRCSSQSGHNTVSWYQQALGQGPQFIFQYYREEENGRGNFPPRFSGLQFPNYSSELNVNALELDDSALYLCASSQRPRDIQYFGAGTRLSVL.

V is TRBV3-1 (or the pseudogene TRBV3-2) and J is TRBJ2-1, with 11 bases aligning to TRBD2. Per the germline V gene, CDR1 is LGHDT and CDR2 is YNNKEL (reference sequence). Trimming at V came to 0 bases and at J to 2 bases, leaving 6 bases not matched to a gene. This CDR3 spans 18 amino acids. CDR3 region: CASSQDVGLAETYNEQFF. As DNA, the CDR3 is TGTGCCAGCAGCCAAGATGTGGGACTAGCGGAGACCTACAATGAGCAGTTCTTC.

The J gene is TRBJ1-6, the V gene TRBV5-4; TRBD1 matches at 9 bases. J was trimmed by 7 bases and V by 0 bases; bases with no gene match: 5. Germline CDR1 SGHNT, CDR2 YYREEE (reference sequence). The CDR3 has 16 residues. The CDR3 reads CASSLDRGRRNSPLHF. The CDR3 nucleotides read TGTGCCAGCAGCTTGGACAGGGGGCGCCGGAATTCACCCCTCCACTTT.

The chain uses TRBV30 and TRBJ1-4, with D unresolved. Germline V gene lookup returns CDR1 GTSNPN and CDR2 SVGIG (reference sequence). The CDR3 has 16 amino acids. Trimming removed 2 bases at V and 4 bases at J, with 17 bases between. The CDR3 bases are TGTGCCTGGAGTCCTAATGAGGCACTCCTTAATGAAAAACTGTTTTTT. Translated: CAWSPNEALLNEKLFF. The variable domain in full, completed from reference TRBV30 and TRBJ1-4, reads SQTIHQWPATLVQPVGSPLSLECTVEGTSNPNLYWYRQAAGRGLQLLFYSVGIGQISSEVPQNLSASRPQDRQFILSSKKLLLSDSGFYLCAWSPNEALLNEKLFFGSGTQLSVL.

The J gene is TRBJ2-7, the V gene TRBV27, with TRBD2 matching 8 bases. Germline V gene sequence: CDR1 MNHEY, CDR2 SMNVEV (reference sequence). V trimming: 0 bases; J trimming: 0 bases; junction bases outside the gene matches: 4. This CDR3 has 16 residues. CDR3 sequence reads: CASSLSQREFSYEQYF. The CDR3 DNA follows: TGTGCCAGCAGTTTATCTCAGCGGGAGTTCTCCTACGAGCAGTACTTC.

The chain carries TRBV24-1 and TRBJ2-4, with 8 nucleotides matching TRBD1. The CDR3 is made up of 16 amino acids. CDR1 is KGHDR and CDR2 is SFDVKD in the germline V gene. After removal of 3 bases from V and 1 base from J, the junction contained 4 bases not matched to a gene. Here the CDR3 DNA reads TGTGCCACCAGTGATCATCAGGGGGCCGCCAAAAACATTCAGTACTTC. Translation: CATSDHQGAAKNIQYF.

The gene calls are TRBV15 and TRBJ2-2; unclear D gene. The CDR3 length is 15 residues. Germline V lookup: CDR1 LNHNV, CDR2 YYDKDF (reference sequence). V was clipped by 0 bases and J by 2 bases, with 7 bases between them. This CDR3 reads CATSRDKLNTGELFF. The CDR3 coding sequence is TGTGCCACCAGCAGAGATAAACTCAACACCGGGGAGCTGTTTTTT.

The chain recombines TRBV11-2 with TRBJ2-5, with unresolved D. Looked up from germline, CDR1 is SGHAT and CDR2 is FQNNGV. The CDR3 length is 16 residues. The germline V and J ends were trimmed by 8 bases and 5 bases, with 24 bases remaining between them. CDR3 coding DNA: TGTGCCAGCCGGCTCATATCTGGACCCCAAAGCGAGACCCAGTACTTC. It codes for CASRLISGPQSETQYF.

This clone appeared once. The V gene is TRBV6-5, the J gene TRBJ1-6; possible D gene TRBD1, 5 bases. The CDR3 sequence is 15 residues long. Germline V CDR1 and CDR2: MNHEY, SVGAGI. The V gene lost 5 bases and the J gene lost 7 bases, with 15 bases spanning the gap. The CDR3 sequence is CASSPQGRYNSPLHF. CDR3 nucleotides: TGTGCCAGCAGTCCCCAGGGTAGGTACAATTCACCCCTCCACTTT.

V usage is TRBV4-3 and J usage is TRBJ2-1; D is unclear. This CDR3 is 12 amino acids long. Germline V gene lookup returns CDR1 LGHNA and CDR2 YSLEER. V dropped 4 bases and J dropped 10 bases, with 11 bases sitting between them. CDR3 amino acids: CASSPGKTEQFF. As DNA, the CDR3 is TGCGCCAGCAGCCCCGGCAAGACGGAGCAGTTCTTC.

The chain is built from TRBV7-8 and TRBJ2-5; 8 bases line up with TRBD2. V was pared by 2 bases and J by 1 base, with 3 bases of the junction left unmatched. Per germline, CDR1 SGHVS and CDR2 FQNEAQ. The CDR3 contains 15 residues. The CDR3: CASSLSSGSQETQYF. In nucleotides, the CDR3 is TGTGCCAGCAGCTTATCGAGCGGGAGCCAAGAGACCCAGTACTTC. The full variable domain, in which reference TRBV7-8 and TRBJ2-5 provide the parts outside the CDR3, is GAGVSQSPRYKVAKRGQDVALRCDPISGHVSLFWYQQALGQGPEFLTYFQNEAQLDKSGLPSDRFFAERPEGSVSTLKIQRTQQEDSAVYLCASSLSSGSQETQYFGPGTRLLVL.

The V and J genes are TRBV6-1 and TRBJ1-5, with D uncertain. Trimming stripped 0 bases from V and 7 bases from J, with 10 bases between. Per the germline V gene, CDR1 is MNHNS and CDR2 is SASEGT. This CDR3 has 14 amino acids. CDR3 in amino acids: CASSEAPGGQPQHF. The CDR3 nucleotides are TGTGCCAGCAGTGAAGCCCCGGGTGGACAGCCCCAGCATTTT.

This chain joins TRBV7-9 and TRBJ1-1; no clear D gene. Deletions cut 3 bases from V and 1 base from J, with 6 bases between. The CDR3 contains 13 residues. Germline V gene lookup returns CDR1 SEHNR and CDR2 FQNEAQ (reference sequence). The chain's CDR3 is CASSFTGNTEAFF. For the CDR3, the DNA is TGTGCCAGCAGCTTTACGGGGAACACTGAAGCTTTCTTT.